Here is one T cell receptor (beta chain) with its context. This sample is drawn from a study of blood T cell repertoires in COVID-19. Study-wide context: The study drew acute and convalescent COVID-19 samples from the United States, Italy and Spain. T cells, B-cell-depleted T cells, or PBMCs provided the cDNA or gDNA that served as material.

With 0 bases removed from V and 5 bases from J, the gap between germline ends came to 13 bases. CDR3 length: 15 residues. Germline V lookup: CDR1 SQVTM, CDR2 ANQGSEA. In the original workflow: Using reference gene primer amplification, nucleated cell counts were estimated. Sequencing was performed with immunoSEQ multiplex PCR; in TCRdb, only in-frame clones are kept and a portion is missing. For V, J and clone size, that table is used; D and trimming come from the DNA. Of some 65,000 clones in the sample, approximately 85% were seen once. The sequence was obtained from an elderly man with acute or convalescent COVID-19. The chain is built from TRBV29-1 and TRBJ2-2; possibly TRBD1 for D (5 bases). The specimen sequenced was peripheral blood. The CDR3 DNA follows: TGCAGCGTTGAAGATCCTCAGGGAAGGACCGGGGAGCTGTTTTTT. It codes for CSVEDPQGRTGELFF.